Following are 9 T cell receptor beta chains from one sample sequenced in a study of blood T cells in healthy people across ages. Using a J-beta primer mix together with a sample-barcoded 5' primer, a second PCR was run for roughly 6 to 12 cycles. TCRdb itself ran the 5' RACE reads through MiXCR, one entry per CDR3 protein. This table holds hundreds of thousands of distinct CDR3 sequences, 58% found once. The sequenced material came from blood. These receptors were obtained from a man younger than 40 in good health.

This clonotype came up a few times. This CDR3 reads CASSLKGLAAGANVLTF. The CDR3 DNA sequence: TGTGCCAGCAGTTTAAAGGGACTAGCGGCTGGGGCCAACGTCCTGACTTTC. J is TRBJ2-6 and V is TRBV28, with TRBD2 matching over 11 bases. The CDR3 loop spans 17 amino acids. The germline V gene encodes CDR1 MDHEN and CDR2 SYDVKM. The V segment lost 2 bases and the J segment 2 bases; nucleotides outside the gene matches: 2.

V is TRBV20-1 and J is TRBJ2-1; 11 bases are a match to TRBD2. This CDR3 contains 16 residues. After removal of 3 bases from V and 5 bases from J, the junction contained 9 bases not matched to a gene. CDR1 is DFQATT and CDR2 is SNEGSKA in the germline V gene (reference sequence). The CDR3 spells CSASGLAGGSNNEQFF. The CDR3 bases are TGCAGTGCTAGCGGGCTAGCGGGGGGTAGTAACAATGAGCAGTTCTTC.

J is TRBJ1-5 and V is TRBV10-1, with D maybe TRBD1 (5 bases). The ends were cut back, 0 bases at V and 3 bases at J, with 12 bases in the middle. Germline V gene data show CDR1 as WNHNN and CDR2 as SYGVQD (reference sequence). There are 16 residues in the CDR3. The chain's CDR3 is CASSESTGTDNQPQHF. The CDR3 DNA reads TGCGCCAGCAGTGAGTCTACAGGAACCGACAATCAGCCCCAGCATTTT.

A note on this clonotype: At one end, the junction sequence differs from germline, possibly due to a read error. The V and J genes are TRBV12-3 or TRBV12-4 and TRBJ2-1, with 8 bases matching TRBD1. The CDR3 has 15 amino acids. The CDR3 loop is CTSSQGAAVYNEQFF. DNA of the CDR3: TGTACCAGCAGTCAGGGGGCGGCGGTCTACAATGAGCAGTTCTTC.

The chain is built from TRBV7-8 and TRBJ2-1; TRBD1 might be the D (6 bases). Trimming took off 3 bases at V and 6 bases at J, with 15 bases between the two ends. Germline CDR1 and CDR2: SGHVS and FQNEAQ. This CDR3 has 15 amino acids. The CDR3 DNA follows: TGTGCCAGCAGCTTGTCCGTACAGGGATTCAATGAGCAGTTCTTC. Translated, it gives CASSLSVQGFNEQFF.

The chain joins TRBV18 to TRBJ1-5, with 9 nucleotides matching TRBD1. The CDR3 length is 15 residues. Trimming cost V 3 bases and J 8 bases; bases outside gene matches: 8. CDR1 is KGHSH, CDR2 LQKENI, per germline. CDR3 bases: TGTGCCAGCTCACCGAGACAGGGGGTAATGGAGCCCCAGCATTTT. Translation: CASSPRQGVMEPQHF.

V and J are TRBV10-1 and TRBJ1-1; 8 positions agree with TRBD1. This CDR3 spans 11 amino acids. Germline trimming cut 8 bases from V and 11 bases from J; bases unmatched to any gene: 7. Germline values: CDR1 WNHNN, CDR2 SYGVQD (reference sequence). The CDR3: CASGQGGEAFF. Here the CDR3 DNA reads TGCGCCAGCGGACAGGGCGGAGAGGCTTTCTTT.

This clonotype was seen only a few times. The rearrangement uses TRBV10-3 and TRBJ2-3, with 8 bases aligning to TRBD2. Per the germline V gene, CDR1 is ENHRY and CDR2 is SYGVKD. This CDR3 is 14 amino acids long. The V gene end was trimmed by 6 bases and the J gene end by 1 base; junction bases not matched to a gene: 3. The CDR3 region is CAIRVTSGTDTQYF. CDR3 coding DNA: TGTGCCATCAGGGTGACTAGCGGCACAGATACGCAGTATTTT.

The chain couples TRBV12-3 or TRBV12-4 to TRBJ1-1; unclear D gene. This CDR3 contains 12 residues. The V end lost 4 bases, the J end lost 4 bases, and 7 bases lay between the germline ends. CDR3 amino acids: CASSSEGTEAFF. The CDR3 bases are TGTGCCAGCAGTTCGGAGGGCACTGAAGCTTTCTTT.